A selection of T cell receptor beta chains follows, all from one sample in a study of early T cells in non-severe SARS-CoV-2 infection. TCRdb fed the 5' RACE reads into MiXCR, producing one record per CDR3 protein. The sample lists 80,000 to 95,000 distinct CDR3 sequences, approximately 15% occurring once. Sequenced material: whole blood. The receptor set was obtained from an adult who was a healthcare worker with PCR-confirmed SARS-CoV-2 infection or an uninfected control (not recorded which). The conserved cysteine and the conserved F or W are not part of the CDR3 here. Where a row states a size, it is once, few, many or the class of an expanded clone; other rows omit it.

V gene: TRBV18; clone size: few; J gene: TRBJ2-1; CDR3 protein: ASSPSTTYNEQF
V gene: TRBV19; clone size: .; J gene: TRBJ2-5; CDR3 protein: ASRGQGETQY
V gene: TRBV7-8; clone size: many; J gene: TRBJ2-1; CDR3 protein: ASSLDRGNEQF
V gene: TRBV18; clone size: few; J gene: TRBJ2-1; CDR3 protein: ASSTIYNEQF
V gene: TRBV29-1; clone size: few; J gene: TRBJ2-1; CDR3 protein: SCWAAGVGNEQF
V gene: TRBV5-1; clone size: few; J gene: TRBJ1-1; CDR3 protein: ASSLVGDTEAF
V gene: TRBV6-1; clone size: .; J gene: TRBJ2-3; CDR3 protein: ASSGLVLRSTVTDTQY
V gene: TRBV7-7; clone size: many; J gene: TRBJ2-2; CDR3 protein: ASSLATGDTGELF
V gene: TRBV7-2; clone size: many; J gene: TRBJ1-1; CDR3 protein: ASSGVPITEAF
V gene: TRBV13; clone size: few; J gene: TRBJ2-1; CDR3 protein: ASSLEANNEQF